This T cell receptor beta chain was found in a study of CD8 T cells in Susac syndrome. Reverse transcription of about 0.45 to 1 ug RNA was carried out with random hexamers. TCRdb re-called the immunoSEQ multiplex PCR reads with MiXCR, one entry per CDR3 protein. The sample lists 150,000 or so distinct CDR3 sequences, approximately 93% seen once, with about 0.1% in the top ten. The CDR3 is 12 residues long. V dropped 6 bases and J dropped 6 bases, with 8 bases sitting between them. Germline V gene lookup returns CDR1 ENHRY and CDR2 SYGVKD. FACS was used to enrich TEMRA cells, whereas the CD8+ and CD4+ T cells were obtained by negative isolation.

The V gene is TRBV10-3, the J gene TRBJ2-2; D is perhaps TRBD1 (5 bases). The TCR originated in a human donor with multiple sclerosis. Material for sequencing was CD4+ T cells from PBMCs. CDR3 region: CAIRGEAGELFF. CDR3 coding DNA: TGTGCCATCAGAGGGGAAGCCGGGGAGCTGTTTTTT.